What follows are 27 T cell receptor beta chains derived from one specimen sequenced in a study of T-cell reconstitution after alpha-beta-depleted transplantation in children. Preparation of the TCRbeta library involved a method that used unique molecular identifiers. One entry per CDR3 protein results from TCRdb running MiXCR on the PCR reads. The sample consists of a few hundred thousand distinct CDR3 sequences, 10% to 15% of them appearing once. The sequencing here drew on PBMCs, mostly from graft donor cells, taken 360 days after TCRalphabeta/CD19-depleted stem cell transplant. The source is a male patient aged 10 to 17 who had a stem cell transplant for acute myeloid leukemia, so the T cells may come from the graft donor.

The rearrangement joins TRBV5-1 to TRBJ2-1, with D possibly matching TRBD1 (8 bases). Trimming took off 2 bases at V and 5 bases at J, with 11 bases between the two ends. Germline V CDR1 and CDR2: SGHRS, YFSETQ. The CDR3 has 14 residues. The chain's CDR3 is CASSFTGGDNEQFF. The CDR3 DNA reads as TGCGCCAGCAGCTTTACAGGGGGGGACAATGAGCAGTTCTTC.

The chain has TRBV20-1 and TRBJ2-7; D possibly corresponds to TRBD2 (5 bases). The CDR3 sequence is 11 residues long. Germline V gene lookup returns CDR1 DFQATT and CDR2 SNEGSKA (reference sequence). Trimming stripped 6 bases from V and 2 bases from J, with 8 bases between. The CDR3 spells CSAAGTYEQYF. The CDR3 DNA follows: TGCAGTGCAGCCGGGACCTACGAGCAGTACTTC.

The chain joins TRBV28 to TRBJ2-1, with 12 positions matching TRBD2. This CDR3 is built from 14 residues. Looked up from germline, CDR1 is MDHEN and CDR2 is SYDVKM. Trimming removed 10 bases from V and 7 bases from J; junction bases left unmatched: 8. CDR3 DNA: TGTGCCACCCAACAACTAGCGGGAGGAAATGAGCAGTTCTTC. Its translation: CATQQLAGGNEQFF.

The chain joins TRBV15 to TRBJ2-1; 7 bases match TRBD1. J was trimmed by 7 bases and V by 0 bases; bases with no gene match: 0. The germline V gene has CDR1 LNHNV and CDR2 YYDKDF (reference sequence). CDR3 length: 13 amino acids. CDR3 region: CATSRDRGNEQFF. The DNA of the CDR3 is TGTGCCACCAGCAGAGACAGGGGGAATGAGCAGTTCTTC. Together with reference TRBV15 and TRBJ2-1, the CDR3 gives the full variable domain: DAMVIQNPRYQVTQFGKPVTLSCSQTLNHNVMYWYQQKSSQAPKLLFHYYDKDFNNEADTPDNFQSRRPNTSFCFLDIRSPGLGDTAMYLCATSRDRGNEQFFGPGTRLTVL.

The sample holds a few counts of this clonotype. The V and J genes are TRBV4-2 and TRBJ2-7, with D unresolved. The CDR3 consists of 14 residues. Germline V CDR1 and CDR2: LGHNA, YNFKEQ. V was trimmed by 4 bases and J by 3 bases, leaving 13 bases between them. The CDR3 region has the DNA TGTGCCAGCAGCCCCCGCGACGGAAACTACGAGCAGTACTTC. Its translation is CASSPRDGNYEQYF.

The rearrangement links TRBV9 to TRBJ2-2, with 14 bases that match TRBD2. V shed 2 bases and J 2 bases; nucleotides not matched to a gene: 2. The germline V gene encodes CDR1 SGDLS and CDR2 YYNGEE. This CDR3 has 17 amino acids. The CDR3: CASSVGTSGSNTGELFF. Written as DNA, the CDR3 is TGTGCCAGCAGCGTGGGGACTAGCGGGAGCAACACCGGGGAGCTGTTTTTT.

This clonotype was seen a handful of times. The chain combines TRBV7-9 with TRBJ2-4; 10 nucleotides agree with TRBD2. J was trimmed by 1 base and V by 6 bases; bases with no gene match: 6. This CDR3 contains 16 residues. Germline lookup yields CDR1 SEHNR and CDR2 FQNEAQ (reference sequence). CDR3 DNA sequence: TGTGCCAGCAGATATGATAGCGGGAGGGCCAAAAACATTCAGTACTTC. This translates into CASRYDSGRAKNIQYF. Complete variable domain (other parts from reference TRBV7-9 and TRBJ2-4): DTGVSQNPRHKITKRGQNVTFRCDPISEHNRLYWYRQTLGQGPEFLTYFQNEAQLEKSRLLSDRFSAERPKGSFSTLEIQRTEQGDSAMYLCASRYDSGRAKNIQYFGAGTRLSVL.

V is TRBV28 and J is TRBJ2-7; D is possibly TRBD1 or TRBD2 (5 bases each). CDR1 and CDR2 from the germline V gene are MDHEN and SYDVKM. Trimming took off 7 bases at V and 3 bases at J, with 19 bases between the two ends. The CDR3 has 15 residues. CDR3 bases: TGTGCCAGCAATCCCGGGGACGGGTCATACTACGAGCAGTACTTC. Its protein product is CASNPGDGSYYEQYF.

In this sample, this clonotype turned up a few times. This rearrangement joins TRBV6-5 to TRBJ2-3; D is possibly TRBD2 (6 bases). The germline V and J ends were trimmed by 0 bases and 3 bases, with 16 bases remaining between them. CDR3 length equals 17 residues. In germline, CDR1 is MNHEY, CDR2 SVGAGI. DNA for the CDR3: TGTGCCAGCAGTTACTCTTCTCCCCGCGGGAAGACAGATACGCAGTATTTT. Its protein product is CASSYSSPRGKTDTQYF.

The gene calls are TRBV20-1 and TRBJ2-3; 13 bases map to TRBD2. J gave up 4 bases and V 3 bases, and 13 bases lay outside the gene matches. The germline V gene encodes CDR1 DFQATT and CDR2 SNEGSKA (reference sequence). The CDR3 contains 18 residues. Here the CDR3 DNA reads TGCAGTGCTAGTATTCGGACTAGCGGGGGAAAAAACGCAGATACGCAGTATTTT. It specifies CSASIRTSGGKNADTQYF.

The chain uses TRBV10-3 and TRBJ2-5, with TRBD2 identical over 7 bases. Trimming at V came to 1 base and at J to 4 bases, leaving 9 bases not matched to a gene. Germline lookup yields CDR1 ENHRY and CDR2 SYGVKD. The CDR3 runs to 16 residues. CDR3 loop: CAISEWAGEQGETQYF. The CDR3 DNA reads as TGTGCCATCAGTGAGTGGGCGGGAGAGCAAGGAGAGACCCAGTACTTC.

This clonotype has more than one count but fewer than ten. This sequence joins TRBV18 and TRBJ1-6; a weak D match, TRBD1 (6 bases). This CDR3 is 15 amino acids long. CDR1 is KGHSH and CDR2 is LQKENI in the germline V gene. Trimming pared 4 bases from V and 7 bases from J, leaving 14 bases between. The CDR3, as DNA: TGTGCCAGCTCACGGCCGACAGGCGCGAATTCACCCCTCCACTTT. Protein sequence: CASSRPTGANSPLHF.

This clonotype was counted between two and nine times. For the CDR3, the DNA is TGTGCCAGTAGTATAGTGGGTTCCGGGGAGCTGTTTTTT. It yields the protein CASSIVGSGELFF. This chain connects TRBV19 to TRBJ2-2; D remains ambiguous. V was pared by 1 base and J by 6 bases, with 6 bases between. The CDR3 consists of 13 residues. Germline CDR1 is LNHDA and CDR2 is SQIVND (reference sequence).

Many counts were recorded for this clonotype. This chain joins TRBV7-9 and TRBJ1-3, with TRBD1 identical over 8 bases. The CDR3 is 16 amino acids. The junction had 13 bases not matched to a gene; V was cut back by 5 bases and J by 7 bases. CDR1 is SEHNR, CDR2 FQNEAQ, per germline (reference sequence). The CDR3 region is CASSRQTGVGGNTIYF. CDR3 nucleotide sequence: TGTGCCAGCAGCCGCCAGACAGGGGTTGGCGGTAACACCATATATTTT.

This clonotype showed up just a few times. The chain has TRBV7-6 and TRBJ2-5; TRBD2 aligns across 11 bases. CDR1 is SGHVS, CDR2 FNYEAQ, per germline. This CDR3 is 16 amino acids long. The J segment lost 5 bases and the V segment lost 0 bases, leaving 5 bases of the junction unmatched. CDR3 in DNA: TGTGCCAGCAGCTTAGCAATGACTAGCGGGACGGAGACCCAGTACTTC. It encodes CASSLAMTSGTETQYF.

This chain connects TRBV29-1 to TRBJ2-7; no firm D call. Trimming stripped 4 bases from V and 3 bases from J, with 13 bases between. Germline values: CDR1 SQVTM, CDR2 ANQGSEA. This CDR3 comprises 13 residues. The CDR3 is CSVGSLGNYEQYF. CDR3 in DNA: TGCAGCGTTGGAAGTTTAGGGAACTACGAGCAGTACTTC.

This clonotype was recorded a few times. The chain carries TRBV20-1 and TRBJ2-7; D not resolved. In germline, CDR1 is DFQATT, CDR2 SNEGSKA (reference sequence). The CDR3 has 14 amino acids. The CDR3 DNA follows: TGCAGCGTCGAACAGCCCTCCACCTCCTACGAGCAGTACTTC. It translates to CSVEQPSTSYEQYF.

This clonotype was found a few times. The chain has TRBV7-9 and TRBJ2-7; tentative D call: TRBD2 (6 bases). The germline CDR1 and CDR2 sequences are SEHNR and FQNEAQ (reference sequence). The CDR3 contains 14 residues. V lost 1 base and J 5 bases, leaving 12 bases between the germline ends. CDR3 protein: CASSLGGMINEQYF. The CDR3 bases are TGTGCCAGCAGCTTAGGCGGGATGATCAACGAGCAGTACTTC.

The chain combines TRBV5-1 with TRBJ2-1, with D perhaps matching TRBD1 (5 bases). This CDR3 is 15 amino acids long. V was shortened by 4 bases and J by 0 bases, with 11 bases between the two germline ends. Germline assignment: CDR1 SGHRS and CDR2 YFSETQ. The CDR3 nucleotides are TGCGCCAGCAGCCCCTGGGGCGGCTCCTACAATGAGCAGTTCTTC. Protein product: CASSPWGGSYNEQFF. The full variable domain, with the rest looked up from reference TRBV5-1 and TRBJ2-1, is KAGVTQTPRYLIKTRGQQVTLSCSPISGHRSVSWYQQTPGQGLQFLFEYFSETQRNKGNFPGRFSGRQFSNSRSEMNVSTLELGDSALYLCASSPWGGSYNEQFFGPGTRLTVL.

The J gene is TRBJ2-3, the V gene TRBV14; unclear D gene. Trimming cost V 1 base and J 3 bases, with 8 bases left between them. The CDR3 is 14 residues long. The germline CDR1 and CDR2 sequences are SGHDN and FVKESK. The chain's CDR3 is CASSQVIGTDTQYF. The DNA for the CDR3 is TGTGCCAGCAGCCAAGTTATTGGGACAGATACGCAGTATTTT.

This clonotype was found a few times. The CDR3 nucleotides are TGTGCCAGCAACTTAGCGGAGGGGACCCAGTACTTC. Translating gives CASNLAEGTQYF. This chain joins TRBV9 and TRBJ2-5, with D tentatively TRBD2 (6 bases). Trimming stripped 6 bases from V and 7 bases from J, with 13 bases between. Per the germline V gene, CDR1 is SGDLS and CDR2 is YYNGEE. CDR3 length: 12 residues. Based on the CDR3 plus reference TRBV9 and TRBJ2-5, the full variable domain is DSGVTQTPKHLITATGQRVTLRCSPRSGDLSVYWYQQSLDQGLQFLIQYYNGEERAKGNILERFSAQQFPDLHSELNLSSLELGDSALYFCASNLAEGTQYFGPGTRLLVL.

This clonotype was seen ten or more times. This chain uses TRBV12-3 or TRBV12-4 with TRBJ2-1; D uncertain. The V end lost 3 bases, the J end lost 8 bases, and 5 bases lay between the germline ends. There are 11 residues in the CDR3. This CDR3 is CASSLVDEQFF. The CDR3 bases are TGTGCCAGCAGTTTGGTAGATGAGCAGTTCTTC.

This clonotype was detected many times. V and J are TRBV5-1 and TRBJ1-1, with D perhaps matching TRBD1 (5 bases). V was pared by 4 bases and J by 0 bases, with 16 bases between. Germline CDR1 and CDR2: SGHRS and YFSETQ. The CDR3 sequence is 16 residues long. CDR3 DNA: TGCGCCAGCAGCCCGCACACGGGACCACTGAACACTGAAGCTTTCTTT. As protein: CASSPHTGPLNTEAFF.

This clonotype was picked up many times. J is TRBJ2-1 and V is TRBV28; tentatively, D is TRBD1 (5 bases). CDR1 MDHEN and CDR2 SYDVKM come from the germline V gene. The CDR3 runs to 11 residues. With 2 bases removed from V and 9 bases from J, the gap between germline ends came to 5 bases. CDR3 loop: CASSLRGEQFF. The CDR3 nucleotides read TGTGCCAGCAGTTTAAGGGGTGAGCAGTTCTTC.

This clonotype has more than one count but fewer than ten. The chain joins TRBV20-1 to TRBJ2-5, with D unresolved. CDR1 and CDR2 from the germline V gene are DFQATT and SNEGSKA (reference sequence). The CDR3 has 12 residues. V lost 5 bases to trimming and J lost 3 bases, with 10 bases between them. CDR3 residues: CSARLLEETQYF. The CDR3 nucleotides read TGCAGTGCTCGGCTGCTGGAAGAGACCCAGTACTTC.

At least ten counts were recorded for this clonotype. The rearrangement links TRBV20-1 to TRBJ2-1; D remains ambiguous. Germline V gives CDR1 DFQATT, CDR2 SNEGSKA (reference sequence). The CDR3 has 15 amino acids. V was shortened by 4 bases and J by 3 bases, with 16 bases between the two germline ends. CDR3 loop: CSANKGTSYYNEQFF. The DNA of the CDR3 is TGCAGTGCTAATAAGGGAACCTCTTACTACAATGAGCAGTTCTTC.

This clonotype was counted once. A read error may be the cause here, since a much bigger clone is one base away. This sequence joins TRBV5-1 and TRBJ2-1; possibly TRBD2 for D (6 bases). Germline V lookup: CDR1 SGHRS, CDR2 YFSETQ. The CDR3 contains 18 residues. Between the trimmed V and J ends, which lost 0 bases and 2 bases, there was a span of 18 bases. The CDR3 protein is CASSLGRGLSSAYNEQFF. CDR3 in DNA: TGCGCCAGCAGCTTGGGCCGGGGGTTATCCTCCGCCTACAATGAGCAGTTCTTC.